This is a list of T cell receptor beta chains from one sample in a study of post-analysis software for immune sequencing data. TCRdb used MiXCR to reprocess the PCR reads, holding one entry per CDR3 protein. Of roughly 570,000 distinct CDR3 sequences detected, about a third appear once; the ten largest clones hold roughly 6%. The sample taken for sequencing was blood. The source is a girl under 18 with multiple sclerosis. Each CDR3 is given with its conserved first and last residue. D genes are given only for firm matches. Where a row states a size, it is once, few, many or the class of an expanded clone; other rows omit it.

>TRBJ1-5|TRBV2|NA|NA
CASSDSSYQPQHF
TGTGCCAGCAGTGATTCAAGCTATCAGCCCCAGCATTTT
>TRBJ2-7|TRBV20-1|TRBD1|NA
CSARAGQGIYEQYF
TGCAGTGCTAGAGCGGGACAGGGAATTTACGAGCAGTACTTC
>TRBJ1-1|TRBV5-1|NA|NA
CASSPSPGMGEAFF
TGCGCCAGCAGCCCTAGTCCAGGGATGGGTGAAGCTTTCTTT
>TRBJ2-1|TRBV9|NA|few
CASSLPRGGGPNNEQFF
TGTGCCAGCAGCCTCCCCCGGGGCGGCGGACCTAACAATGAGCAGTTCTTC
>TRBJ2-1|TRBV7-8|NA|NA
CASSLAFWKIKYNEQFF
TGTGCCAGCAGCTTAGCTTTTTGGAAAATCAAATACAATGAGCAGTTCTTC
>TRBJ1-4|TRBV28|TRBD1|once
CASSFLRAGGEKLFF
TGTGCCAGCAGTTTTCTCAGGGCAGGGGGTGAAAAACTGTTTTTT
>TRBJ2-1|TRBV29-1|NA|NA
CSVPRDCSYNEQFF
TGCAGCGTTCCCAGGGATTGCTCCTACAATGAGCAGTTCTTC
>TRBJ2-7|TRBV3-1|NA|NA
CASSQVLSSSYEQYF
TGTGCCAGCAGCCAAGTGTTGAGCAGCTCCTACGAGCAGTACTTC
>TRBJ1-6|TRBV6-5|NA|NA
CASSYGGTDCNSPLHF
TGTGCCAGCAGTTACGGTGGGACTGATTGTAATTCACCCCTCCACTTT
>TRBJ2-1|TRBV7-3|NA|few
CASSTLGGVARNEQFF
TGTGCCAGCAGCACTCTAGGGGGGGTTGCAAGGAATGAGCAGTTCTTC
>TRBJ2-7|TRBV5-1|NA|few
CASSSPGAASGEQYF
TGCGCCAGCAGCTCCCCGGGGGCCGCGAGTGGCGAGCAGTACTTC
>TRBJ2-1|TRBV6-1|TRBD1|once
CASSPRQGVPSYNEQFF
TGTGCCAGCAGTCCCCGACAGGGTGTCCCCTCTTACAATGAGCAGTTCTTC
>TRBJ2-1|TRBV27|TRBD1|few
CASSIGQVGYNEQFF
TGTGCCAGCAGTATCGGACAGGTGGGATACAATGAGCAGTTCTTC
>TRBJ2-5|TRBV29-1|TRBD1|many
CSVETGIQETQYF
TGCAGCGTAGAGACAGGGATCCAAGAGACCCAGTACTTC
>TRBJ1-4|TRBV18|NA|NA
CASSAEATNEKLFF
TGTGCCAGCTCAGCGGAAGCAACTAATGAAAAACTGTTTTTT
>TRBJ2-5|TRBV7-2|TRBD1|few
CASSLEAGGQRETQYF
TGTGCCAGCAGCTTAGAAGCTGGGGGACAGCGGGAGACCCAGTACTTC
>TRBJ2-5|TRBV12-5|TRBD2|few
CASGAGGPGETQYF
TGTGCTAGTGGAGCGGGGGGGCCGGGAGAGACCCAGTACTTC
>TRBJ2-2|TRBV27|TRBD1|few
CASSMTGFQFANTGELFF
TGTGCCAGCAGTATGACAGGGTTCCAGTTCGCGAACACCGGGGAGCTGTTTTTT
>TRBJ2-3|TRBV5-1|TRBD2|NA
CASSWGLAGPSTDTQYF
TGCGCCAGCAGCTGGGGACTAGCGGGCCCTAGCACAGATACGCAGTATTTT
>TRBJ1-5|TRBV12-3/TRBV12-4|NA|NA
CASSPRVRGVDQPQHF
TGTGCCAGCAGTCCCCGGGTCAGGGGAGTTGATCAGCCCCAGCATTTT
>TRBJ2-1|TRBV20-1|NA|NA
CSAPDQGGTTYNEQFF
TGCAGTGCCCCGGACCAGGGGGGGACGACCTACAATGAGCAGTTCTTC
>TRBJ2-1|TRBV20-1|NA|NA
CSARGASHNNEQFF
TGCAGTGCTAGAGGAGCGAGTCACAACAATGAGCAGTTCTTC
>TRBJ1-1|TRBV7-9|NA|NA
CASSPRRGLGGDTEAFF
TGTGCCAGCAGCCCCCGGCGGGGGTTAGGAGGGGACACTGAAGCTTTCTTT
>TRBJ2-1|TRBV4-2|TRBD2|few
CASSQGLAGALGSRNEQFF
TGTGCCAGCAGCCAGGGACTAGCGGGGGCCCTGGGATCCCGCAATGAGCAGTTCTTC
>TRBJ2-7|TRBV6-2/TRBV6-3|TRBD1|few
CASSYPGQGRSYEQYF
TGTGCCAGCAGTTACCCGGGACAGGGGCGGTCCTACGAGCAGTACTTC
>TRBJ2-1|TRBV4-1|TRBD2|NA
CASSQPSGGVNNEQFF
TGCGCCAGCAGCCAACCAAGCGGGGGGGTTAACAATGAGCAGTTCTTC
>TRBJ1-1|TRBV29-1|NA|NA
CSVEVKGLHTEAFF
TGCAGCGTTGAAGTGAAGGGCTTGCACACTGAAGCTTTCTTT
>TRBJ2-7|TRBV12-5|NA|few
CASGLAPGPPYEQYF
TGTGCTAGTGGTCTCGCCCCCGGGCCTCCCTACGAGCAGTACTTC
>TRBJ2-5|TRBV12-3/TRBV12-4|NA|many
CASSPPNRGGETQYF
TGTGCCAGCAGTCCCCCGAACAGGGGGGGGGAGACCCAGTACTTC
>TRBJ1-2|TRBV5-1|NA|NA
CASSSLPADGYTF
TGCGCCAGCAGCTCCCTTCCTGCGGATGGCTACACCTTC
>TRBJ2-7|TRBV7-8|NA|many
CASSLDLALSYEQYF
TGTGCCAGCAGCTTAGATCTAGCGCTTTCCTACGAGCAGTACTTC
>TRBJ1-2|TRBV29-1|NA|NA
CSALSGGGRLNYGYTF
TGCAGCGCTTTAAGTGGCGGGGGACGCTTAAACTATGGCTACACCTTC
>TRBJ1-2|TRBV5-1|TRBD1|few
CASSPGGRGLGYTF
TGCGCCAGCAGCCCGGGGGGCAGGGGGCTTGGCTACACCTTC
>TRBJ1-6|TRBV27|TRBD1|NA
CASSFGTGVNSPLHF
TGTGCCAGCAGCTTTGGGACAGGGGTTAATTCACCCCTCCACTTT
>TRBJ2-6|TRBV18|TRBD1|few
CASSPTGHGANVLTF
TGTGCCAGCTCCCCGACAGGGCACGGGGCCAACGTCCTGACTTTC
>TRBJ1-2|TRBV6-1|TRBD1|many
CASREPTGVYGYTF
TGTGCCAGCAGGGAACCGACAGGGGTCTATGGCTACACCTTC
>TRBJ1-2|TRBV20-1|NA|NA
CSTRGPEIYGYTF
TGCAGTACCAGGGGCCCGGAGATCTATGGCTACACCTTC
>TRBJ2-3|TRBV6-6|NA|NA
CASRTTYTDTQYF
TGTGCCAGCAGGACTACCTACACAGATACGCAGTATTTT
>TRBJ2-1|TRBV27|NA|few
CASSLQGAYNEQFF
TGTGCCAGCAGTTTACAGGGTGCCTACAATGAGCAGTTCTTC
>TRBJ1-2|TRBV25-1|NA|few
CASSAPRDTQTNYGYTF
TGTGCCAGCAGTGCCCCCCGGGACACGCAGACTAACTATGGCTACACCTTC